A single sample is the source of the 32 T cell receptor beta chains below, sequenced in a study of T-cell reconstitution after alpha-beta-depleted transplantation in children. Library preparation (for TCRbeta) was performed with unique molecular identifiers. TCRdb re-called the PCR reads through MiXCR, storing one row per CDR3 protein. The data show some 530,000 distinct CDR3 sequences, about 12% seen once. The sample was PBMCs from the stem cell graft donor, taken from the stem cell graft. The receptors originated from a human donor who donated a stem cell graft to a child with combined immunodeficiency.

The sample holds many counts of this clonotype. CDR3 loop: CASSAAGGYYNEQFF. The CDR3 nucleotides are TGTGCCAGCAGCGCTGCGGGAGGGTACTACAATGAGCAGTTCTTC. This chain links TRBV6-4 with TRBJ2-1; TRBD2 aligns across 9 bases. The CDR3 loop spans 15 amino acids. Germline trimming cut 6 bases from V and 3 bases from J; bases unmatched to any gene: 6. Germline V gives CDR1 MRHNA, CDR2 SNTAGT.

The table lists this clonotype with many counts. CDR3: CASSQSTDTQYF. The CDR3 region has the DNA TGTGCCAGCAGCCAAAGCACAGATACGCAGTATTTT. The V and J genes are TRBV12-3 or TRBV12-4 and TRBJ2-3; no clear D gene. Trimming took 6 bases from V and 0 from J, leaving 4 bases between them. The CDR3 sequence is 12 residues long.

The rearrangement joins TRBV12-3 or TRBV12-4 to TRBJ1-3; 7 bases are shared with TRBD1. J gave up 2 bases and V 4 bases, and 2 bases lay outside the gene matches. The CDR3 is made up of 14 amino acids. CDR3 DNA sequence: TGTGCCAGCAGTTCACAGGGGACTGGAAACACCATATATTTT. Protein sequence: CASSSQGTGNTIYF.

This clonotype has a count of ten or more. The genes are TRBV29-1 and TRBJ2-3, with D perhaps matching TRBD1 (6 bases). The CDR3 spans 13 residues. V lost 6 bases to trimming and J lost 5 bases, with 15 bases between them. CDR1 is SQVTM, CDR2 ANQGSEA, per germline. The CDR3 is CSVNPTGLDTQYF. DNA for the CDR3: TGCAGCGTCAACCCCACAGGGTTAGATACGCAGTATTTT.

The table lists this clonotype with many counts. J is TRBJ1-6 and V is TRBV4-3; D unclear. The CDR3 runs 13 residues. The V end lost 3 bases, the J end lost 10 bases, and 10 bases lay between the germline ends. Germline assignment: CDR1 LGHNA and CDR2 YSLEER. The CDR3 sequence is CASSQRELSPLHF. The CDR3 nucleotides are TGCGCCAGCAGCCAGAGGGAGTTATCACCCCTCCACTTT.

This clonotype showed up just a few times. This sequence joins TRBV6-4 and TRBJ2-3, with a tentative D call TRBD1 (6 bases). The CDR3 totals 21 residues. V lost 6 bases and J 2 bases, leaving 33 bases between the germline ends. The germline V gene encodes CDR1 MRHNA and CDR2 SNTAGT. Here the CDR3 reads CASRPDRLSQFYTLITDTQYF. CDR3 sequence (DNA): TGTGCCAGCAGACCCGACAGGCTCTCACAGTTTTACACTTTAATCACAGATACGCAGTATTTT.

Ten or more counts support this clonotype. The chain combines TRBV12-3 or TRBV12-4 with TRBJ2-5, with a possible D match to TRBD1 (6 bases). The CDR3 consists of 16 residues. Trimming removed 5 bases at V and 2 bases at J, with 18 bases between. The DNA for the CDR3 is TGTGCCAGCAGTGTCGTTGACGGGACAAAACAAGAGACCCAGTACTTC. This codes for CASSVVDGTKQETQYF.

The chain combines TRBV7-8 with TRBJ2-1; 15 nucleotides align to TRBD2. CDR1 and CDR2 from the germline V gene are SGHVS and FQNEAQ. The CDR3 is made up of 18 amino acids. The V segment lost 2 bases and the J segment 4 bases; nucleotides outside the gene matches: 6. CDR3 loop: CASSLPGTSGGQYNEQFF. CDR3 bases: TGTGCCAGCAGCTTACCTGGGACTAGCGGGGGGCAATACAATGAGCAGTTCTTC.

This clonotype was counted once. V is TRBV6-2 or TRBV6-3 and J is TRBJ2-1; the D gene could be TRBD1 or TRBD2 (5 bases each). V lost 3 bases and J 6 bases, leaving 27 bases between the germline ends. CDR3 length equals 19 residues. Germline V gene lookup returns CDR1 MNHEY and CDR2 SVGEGT. In DNA, the CDR3 is TGTGCCAGCAGTTATAGTAAGGGAAAACGACCGGGACCCGTCAATGAGCAGTTCTTC. Translation gives CASSYSKGKRPGPVNEQFF.

The table lists this clonotype with many counts. The V call is TRBV5-5, the J call TRBJ1-2; D gene ambiguous. This CDR3 has 13 amino acids. CDR1 is SGHKS, CDR2 YYEKEE, per germline (reference sequence). The V end was cut by 3 bases, the J end by 0 bases, with 6 bases between. The CDR3 here is CASSYGPNYGYTF. The DNA of the CDR3 is TGTGCCAGCAGCTATGGACCTAACTATGGCTACACCTTC. The full variable domain, completed using reference TRBV5-5 and TRBJ1-2, is DAGVTQSPTHLIKTRGQQVTLRCSPISGHKSVSWYQQVLGQGPQFIFQYYEKEERGRGNFPDRFSARQFPNYSSELNVNALLLGDSALYLCASSYGPNYGYTFGSGTRLTVV.

This clonotype was seen more than once but under ten times. The V gene is TRBV7-3, the J gene TRBJ2-7; 9 bases agree with TRBD1. This CDR3 is 13 amino acids long. Germline CDR1 and CDR2: SGHTA and FQGTGA. V gave up 3 bases and J gave up 6 bases; unmatched junction bases: 3. Here the CDR3 DNA reads TGTGCCAGCAGCTTGGACAGGGGATCCGAGCAGTACTTC. Its protein is CASSLDRGSEQYF. Filled out from reference TRBV7-3 and TRBJ2-7, the complete variable domain reads GAGVSQTPSNKVTEKGKYVELRCDPISGHTALYWYRQSLGQGPEFLIYFQGTGAADDSGLPNDRFFAVRPEGSVSTLKIQRTERGDSAVYLCASSLDRGSEQYFGPGTRLTVT.

There are a few counts of this clonotype. The chain employs TRBV20-1 and TRBJ2-1; weak D call: TRBD2 (5 bases). Germline CDR1 is DFQATT and CDR2 is SNEGSKA (reference sequence). The CDR3 runs to 14 residues. V dropped 8 bases and J dropped 4 bases, with 18 bases sitting between them. CDR3 residues: CSLSGWRTYNEQFF. For the CDR3, the DNA is TGCAGTTTGTCGGGGTGGCGAACTTACAATGAGCAGTTCTTC.

This clonotype was seen just once. The J gene is TRBJ2-7, the V gene TRBV6-2 or TRBV6-3; D might be TRBD2 (6 bases). This CDR3 comprises 14 residues. Germline V gives CDR1 MNHEY, CDR2 SVGEGT. Between the trimmed V and J ends, which lost 8 bases and 4 bases, there was a span of 18 bases. This CDR3 is CASSGTSNTYEQYF. The CDR3 DNA sequence: TGTGCCAGCTCCGGGACTTCAAATACATACGAGCAGTACTTC.

The V and J genes are TRBV12-5 and TRBJ1-2, with a tentative D call TRBD1 (5 bases). V lost 7 bases to trimming and J lost 0 bases, with 18 bases between them. CDR3 length equals 16 residues. Germline assignment: CDR1 LGHNT and CDR2 FRNRAP. CDR3 in amino acids: CASALTGARANYGYTF. DNA of the CDR3: TGTGCTAGTGCCCTAACTGGGGCCCGAGCTAACTATGGCTACACCTTC.

This clonotype occurred a few times. The chain recombines TRBV7-8 with TRBJ2-3; no clear D. The V end lost 8 bases, the J end lost 6 bases, and 9 bases lay between the germline ends. This CDR3 is built from 11 residues. The V gene's germline CDR1 is SGHVS and CDR2 FQNEAQ. CDR3 bases: TGTGCCAGCGCCCAACGGGATACGCAGTATTTT. Translating it yields CASAQRDTQYF.

This clonotype has just a few counts. CDR3 loop: CASSLALVGTDTQYF. As DNA, the CDR3 is TGCGCCAGCAGCTTGGCCCTAGTAGGCACAGATACGCAGTATTTT. V gene TRBV5-1 combines with J gene TRBJ2-3; no reliable D call. V dropped 0 bases and J dropped 1 base, with 9 bases sitting between them. CDR1 and CDR2 (germline): SGHRS, YFSETQ. The CDR3 runs to 15 residues.

This chain links TRBV12-3 or TRBV12-4 with TRBJ2-5, with 10 positions matching TRBD2. The CDR3 loop spans 15 amino acids. Trimming took 6 bases from V and 4 from J; bases not matched to a gene: 8. The CDR3 sequence is CASSSAGGPRETQYF. The CDR3 coding sequence is TGTGCCAGCAGCTCAGCGGGAGGGCCACGAGAGACCCAGTACTTC.

This clonotype was seen a handful of times. The CDR3 loop is CASSIEQASTDTQYF. CDR3 in DNA: TGTGCCAGCAGTATTGAACAGGCTAGCACAGATACGCAGTATTTT. This chain connects TRBV12-3 or TRBV12-4 to TRBJ2-3, with a possible D match to TRBD1 (5 bases). There are 15 residues in the CDR3. The germline V and J ends were trimmed by 5 bases and 0 bases, with 12 bases remaining between them.

This clonotype has ten or more counts. The chain couples TRBV27 to TRBJ2-1; D is ambiguous. This CDR3 spans 14 amino acids. The V gene lost 5 bases and the J gene lost 5 bases, with 13 bases spanning the gap. The germline CDR1 and CDR2 sequences are MNHEY and SMNVEV (reference sequence). The CDR3 protein is CASSIDGSNNEQFF. The CDR3 DNA reads TGTGCCAGCAGTATCGATGGATCGAACAATGAGCAGTTCTTC.

This clonotype was found a few times. The V gene is TRBV5-1, the J gene TRBJ2-2; either TRBD1 or TRBD2 may fit D (5 bases each). The CDR3 loop spans 16 amino acids. V lost 1 base to trimming and J lost 3 bases, with 13 bases between them. Germline V gene lookup returns CDR1 SGHRS and CDR2 YFSETQ. The CDR3: CASSLNPGRDTGELFF. CDR3 DNA sequence: TGCGCCAGCAGCTTGAATCCAGGGCGGGACACCGGGGAGCTGTTTTTT.

This sequence joins TRBV4-2 and TRBJ2-7, with D perhaps TRBD2 (6 bases). This CDR3 is built from 18 residues. CDR1 is LGHNA, CDR2 YNFKEQ, per germline. Trimming left V 0 bases short and J 7 bases short, with 25 bases between. The CDR3 DNA sequence: TGTGCCAGCAGCCAAGACCTCACGTCGGGAGAGGACCCTGGGGAGCAGTACTTC. As protein: CASSQDLTSGEDPGEQYF.

The chain combines TRBV12-3 or TRBV12-4 with TRBJ2-2, with TRBD1 matching over 11 bases. The CDR3 totals 17 residues. J gave up 4 bases and V 4 bases, and 8 bases lay outside the gene matches. Written as DNA, the CDR3 is TGTGCCAGCAGTTCTCTAAGGACAGGGGGCATCACCGGGGAGCTGTTTTTT. Translating gives CASSSLRTGGITGELFF.

In this sample, this clonotype turned up many times. The V and J genes are TRBV5-8 and TRBJ2-1, with unresolved D. The CDR3 spans 13 residues. The V end was cut by 0 bases, the J end by 6 bases, with 7 bases between. Germline loops: CDR1 SGHTS, CDR2 YDEGEE. The CDR3 loop reads CASSLGLRNEQFF. CDR3 nucleotide sequence: TGTGCCAGCAGCTTGGGGCTACGCAATGAGCAGTTCTTC. The variable domain in full, completed from reference TRBV5-8 and TRBJ2-1, reads EAGVTQSPTHLIKTRGQQATLRCSPISGHTSVYWYQQALGLGLQFLLWYDEGEERNRGNFPPRFSGRQFPNYSSELNVNALELEDSALYLCASSLGLRNEQFFGPGTRLTVL.

This clonotype was recorded at least ten times. The chain has TRBV7-3 and TRBJ2-1; 7 bases are a match to TRBD1. The V and J ends lost 5 bases and 5 bases, in that order; junction bases with no gene match: 6. Germline values: CDR1 SGHTA, CDR2 FQGTGA. This CDR3 contains 14 residues. CDR3 sequence reads: CASSLGTANNEQFF. CDR3 sequence (DNA): TGTGCCAGCAGCCTGGGGACAGCTAACAATGAGCAGTTCTTC.

The chain is built from TRBV18 and TRBJ1-4; D possibly corresponds to TRBD1 (5 bases). Germline loops: CDR1 KGHSH, CDR2 LQKENI. Trimming removed 1 base from V and 6 bases from J, with 12 bases in between. This CDR3 comprises 15 residues. CDR3 region: CASSPLPTAYEKLFF. In nucleotides, the CDR3 is TGTGCCAGCTCACCACTTCCGACAGCTTATGAAAAACTGTTTTTT.

The rearrangement uses TRBV5-5 and TRBJ2-4; no definite D call. The CDR3 covers 15 residues. V was cut by 4 bases and J by 0 bases, with 11 bases left in between. Germline CDR1 reads SGHKS; CDR2 reads YYEKEE (reference sequence). CDR3 sequence: CASSLKALAKNIQYF. The CDR3 bases are TGTGCCAGCAGCCTTAAGGCCCTAGCCAAAAACATTCAGTACTTC.

This clonotype was counted ten times or more. The gene calls are TRBV4-3 and TRBJ2-5; perhaps TRBD2 as D (6 bases). Trimming removed 1 base at V and 4 bases at J, with 16 bases between. The CDR3 covers 16 residues. Germline CDR1 LGHNA, CDR2 YSLEER. In nucleotides, the CDR3 is TGCGCCAGCAGCCAAGGGTATGGCCTAGCGTTAGAGACCCAGTACTTC. Amino acid sequence: CASSQGYGLALETQYF.

This rearrangement joins TRBV27 to TRBJ2-5, with TRBD2 as a possible D gene (7 bases). CDR1 MNHEY and CDR2 SMNVEV come from the germline V gene (reference sequence). The V end was cut by 2 bases, the J end by 5 bases, with 12 bases between. The CDR3 covers 14 residues. CDR3 in DNA: TGTGCCAGCAGTTTACGGGGGGCGAAGGAGACCCAGTACTTC. Protein: CASSLRGAKETQYF.

This clonotype has just a few counts. V usage is TRBV7-2 and J usage is TRBJ2-3, with D tentatively TRBD2 (5 bases). Germline V gives CDR1 SGHTA, CDR2 FQGNSA. Trimming removed 3 bases from V and 2 bases from J, with 12 bases in between. This CDR3 is 15 amino acids long. CDR3 amino acids: CASSLLSGLTDTQYF. The CDR3 coding sequence is TGTGCCAGCAGCTTGCTCAGCGGACTCACAGATACGCAGTATTTT. The full variable domain, in which reference TRBV7-2 and TRBJ2-3 provide the parts outside the CDR3, is GAGVSQSPSNKVTEKGKDVELRCDPISGHTALYWYRQSLGQGLEFLIYFQGNSAPDKSGLPSDRFSAERTGGSVSTLTIQRTQQEDSAVYLCASSLLSGLTDTQYFGPGTRLTVL.

This clonotype was seen many times. J is TRBJ1-5 and V is TRBV2, with a weak D call TRBD1 (6 bases). Germline-derived CDR1 and CDR2 are SNHLY and FYNNEI. With 11 bases removed from V and 8 bases from J, the gap between germline ends came to 19 bases. The CDR3 has 13 residues. Written as DNA, the CDR3 is TGTGCCGCCTCATTACAGGGCCGGGAGCCCCAGCATTTT. Its protein product is CAASLQGREPQHF.

The sample holds a few counts of this clonotype. The chain combines TRBV12-3 or TRBV12-4 with TRBJ2-5; no reliable D call. The germline V and J ends were trimmed by 6 bases and 5 bases, with 22 bases remaining between them. This CDR3 is 16 amino acids long. The CDR3 protein is CASSPYRHRVRETQYF. The CDR3 DNA follows: TGTGCCAGCAGCCCGTATCGTCATCGGGTGCGGGAGACCCAGTACTTC.

This clonotype has only a few counts. This rearrangement joins TRBV7-8 to TRBJ2-1; D is unresolved. The V end was cut by 5 bases, the J end by 9 bases, with 11 bases between. CDR1 SGHVS and CDR2 FQNEAQ come from the germline V gene. CDR3 length: 12 residues. CDR3 DNA sequence: TGTGCCAGCAGCCCCTCACCGGGTGAGCAGTTCTTC. Protein: CASSPSPGEQFF. Together with reference TRBV7-8 and TRBJ2-1, the CDR3 gives the full variable domain: GAGVSQSPRYKVAKRGQDVALRCDPISGHVSLFWYQQALGQGPEFLTYFQNEAQLDKSGLPSDRFFAERPEGSVSTLKIQRTQQEDSAVYLCASSPSPGEQFFGPGTRLTVL.